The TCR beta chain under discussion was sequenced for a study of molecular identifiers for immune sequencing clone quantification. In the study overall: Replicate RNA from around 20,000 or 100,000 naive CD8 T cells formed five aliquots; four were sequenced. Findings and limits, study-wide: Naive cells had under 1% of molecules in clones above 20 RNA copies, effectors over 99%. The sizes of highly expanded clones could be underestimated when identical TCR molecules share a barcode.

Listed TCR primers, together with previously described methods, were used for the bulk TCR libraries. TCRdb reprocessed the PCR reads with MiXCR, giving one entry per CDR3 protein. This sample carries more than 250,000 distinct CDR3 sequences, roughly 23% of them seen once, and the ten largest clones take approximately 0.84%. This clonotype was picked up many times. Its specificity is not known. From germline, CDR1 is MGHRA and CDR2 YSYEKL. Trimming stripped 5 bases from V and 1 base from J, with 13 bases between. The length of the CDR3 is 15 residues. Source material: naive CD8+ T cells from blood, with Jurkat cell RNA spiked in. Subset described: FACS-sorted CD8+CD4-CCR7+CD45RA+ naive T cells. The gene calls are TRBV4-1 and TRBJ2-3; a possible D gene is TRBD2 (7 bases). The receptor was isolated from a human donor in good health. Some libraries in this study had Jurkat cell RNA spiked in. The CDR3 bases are TGCGCCAGCAGCGAGGGGGGGGCCCGCACAGATACGCAGTATTTT. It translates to CASSEGGARTDTQYF.